This TCR beta chain was retrieved from a study of blood T cell repertoires in COVID-19. At the level of the study: Samples came from the United States, Italy and Spain, spanning acute and convalescent COVID-19.

The authors' processing: Amplification of reference gene primers provided the estimated nucleated cell counts. Sequencing was performed with immunoSEQ multiplex PCR; in TCRdb, only in-frame clones are kept and a portion is missing. The D gene and trimming were derived from the DNA, and the V and J assignments and clone size from that table. The sample has roughly 110,000 clones, over 75% seen once. The germline V gene has CDR1 LGHDT and CDR2 YNNKEL (reference sequence). Trimming shortened V by 8 bases and J by 1 base, and 14 bases separated the two germline ends. The CDR3 covers 14 residues. Sequencing was done on a sample of peripheral blood. V and J are TRBV3-1 (or the pseudogene TRBV3-2) and TRBJ1-2, with a weak D call TRBD1 (5 bases). This receptor was identified in a middle-aged man with acute or convalescent COVID-19. CDR3 DNA: TGTGCCAGCCCCTGGGGCACTGTTAACTATGGCTACACCTTC. Its translation is CASPWGTVNYGYTF.